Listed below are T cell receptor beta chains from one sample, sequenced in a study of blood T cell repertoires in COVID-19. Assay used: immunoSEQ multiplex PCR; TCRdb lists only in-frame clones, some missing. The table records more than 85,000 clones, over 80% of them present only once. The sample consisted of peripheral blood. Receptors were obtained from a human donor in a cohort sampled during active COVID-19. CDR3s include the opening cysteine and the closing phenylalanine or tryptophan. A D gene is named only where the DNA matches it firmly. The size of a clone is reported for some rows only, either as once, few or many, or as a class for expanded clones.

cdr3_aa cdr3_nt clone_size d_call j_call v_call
CASSLSGTARYGYTF TGTGCCAGCAGTTTATCCGGGACAGCTCGATATGGCTACACCTTC NA TRBD1 TRBJ1-2 TRBV28
CATSDLGTGGAGYGYTF TGTGCCACCAGTGATTTGGGAACAGGGGGCGCCGGCTATGGCTACACCTTC NA TRBD1 TRBJ1-2 TRBV24-1
CASSFGRGAVGGYTF TGTGCCAGCAGTTTTGGTCGGGGGGCCGTCGGTGGCTACACCTTC NA NA TRBJ1-2 TRBV28
CASSSRGGFEAFF TGTGCCAGCAGCTCAAGAGGGGGCTTTGAAGCTTTCTTT NA TRBD1 TRBJ1-1 TRBV7-2
CASRGDPVTGELFF TGCGCCTCCAGGGGGGACCCTGTGACCGGGGAGCTGTTTTTT NA NA TRBJ2-2 TRBV5-1
CASSVGREGKLFF TGTGCCAGCAGCGTAGGCAGGGAGGGAAAACTGTTTTTT NA NA TRBJ1-4 TRBV9
CASSIVGQLYGYTF TGTGCCAGTAGTATCGTGGGACAGCTCTATGGCTACACCTTC NA TRBD1 TRBJ1-2 TRBV19
CSASRRGMNTEAFF TGCAGTGCTAGTAGAAGGGGAATGAACACTGAAGCTTTCTTT NA NA TRBJ1-1 TRBV20-1
CASRAGTGVGEQYF TGTGCCAGCAGGGCCGGGACAGGGGTTGGCGAGCAGTACTTC NA TRBD1 TRBJ2-7 TRBV2
CASSLLGVVATEAFF TGTGCCAGCAGCTTACTAGGGGTAGTGGCCACTGAAGCTTTCTTT NA NA TRBJ1-1 TRBV11-3
CASSVTGGFTGELFF TGTGCCAGCAGCGTGACAGGGGGATTTACCGGGGAGCTGTTTTTT NA TRBD1 TRBJ2-2 TRBV9
CASTIGHGPTYEQYF TGTGCCAGCACGATAGGACACGGACCCACCTACGAGCAGTACTTC NA NA TRBJ2-7 TRBV6-5
CASSRRLAGVNEQFF TGTGCCAGCAGCCGGAGACTAGCGGGAGTCAATGAGCAGTTCTTC NA TRBD2 TRBJ2-1 TRBV7-3
CASSQQTGGAVGYTF TGCGCCAGCAGCCAACAGACAGGGGGCGCGGTTGGCTACACCTTC NA TRBD1 TRBJ1-2 TRBV4-1
CASSLTRTDGGPLHF TGTGCCAGCAGCTTAACCCGGACGGACGGGGGACCCCTCCACTTT NA NA TRBJ1-6 TRBV7-2
CASSPSGTGGVRSYNEQFF TGTGCCAGCAGTCCATCCGGGACAGGGGGTGTAAGGTCCTACAATGAGCAGTTCTTC NA TRBD1 TRBJ2-1 TRBV6-4
CASSLRGGRETQYF TGTGCCAGCAGTTTGAGGGGGGGCCGGGAGACCCAGTACTTC NA NA TRBJ2-5 TRBV13
CASSERQSYEQYF TGTGCCAGTAGTGAGCGGCAATCCTACGAGCAGTACTTC NA NA TRBJ2-7 TRBV19
CASSPSGQGPGRSYNEQFF TGTGCCAGTAGTCCCTCGGGACAGGGCCCCGGGAGGTCCTACAATGAGCAGTTCTTC once TRBD1 TRBJ2-1 TRBV19
CASSPRKTGMNTEAFF TGTGCCAGCAGCCCACGTAAAACAGGGATGAACACTGAAGCTTTCTTT once NA TRBJ1-1 TRBV28
CASSRGGQNYGYTF TGTGCCAGCAGCCGGGGAGGGCAGAACTATGGCTACACCTTC NA NA TRBJ1-2 TRBV11-2
CASSRVTRNTEAFF TGTGCCAGCAGCCGGGTAACTAGGAACACTGAAGCTTTCTTT few NA TRBJ1-1 TRBV5-8
CASSVGGRLAGNTIYF TGTGCCAGCAGCGTAGGAGGGAGGCTAGCCGGAAACACCATATATTTT NA NA TRBJ1-3 TRBV9
CASSESSSRYGYTF TGTGCCAGCAGTGAATCTAGTTCTCGCTATGGCTACACCTTC few NA TRBJ1-2 TRBV2
CASKDRVNSPLHF TGTGCCAGCAAGGACAGGGTTAATTCACCCCTCCACTTT few TRBD1 TRBJ1-6 TRBV12-3/TRBV12-4
CASSVSPHLTASTDTQYF TGTGCCAGCAGCGTAAGCCCGCACCTTACCGCTAGCACAGATACGCAGTATTTT NA NA TRBJ2-3 TRBV6-4
CASSLSGTGTYGYTF TGTGCCAGCAGCCTGTCCGGGACAGGAACTTATGGCTACACCTTC NA TRBD1 TRBJ1-2 TRBV7-6
CASSRTSAHEQYF TGCGCCAGCAGCCGGACTAGCGCCCACGAGCAGTACTTC NA TRBD2 TRBJ2-7 TRBV5-1
CASSLGTGEVDQYF TGCGCCAGCAGCTTGGGGACAGGGGAAGTTGACCAGTACTTC NA TRBD1 TRBJ2-5 TRBV5-1
CASRDSLNYGYTF TGTGCCAGCAGGGACAGCCTTAACTATGGCTACACCTTC NA NA TRBJ1-2 TRBV6-5
CASSTGTGGWTEAFF TGTGCCAGCAGTACCGGGACAGGGGGCTGGACTGAAGCTTTCTTT NA TRBD1 TRBJ1-1 TRBV6-5
CASIHSGLAGIYNEQFF TGTGCCAGCATTCATTCCGGACTAGCGGGGATCTACAATGAGCAGTTCTTC NA TRBD2 TRBJ2-1 TRBV7-2
CASSPQLAGEQFF TGTGCCAGCAGTCCCCAATTAGCGGGAGAACAGTTCTTC NA TRBD2 TRBJ2-1 TRBV28
CASRPSGTSRGEQYF TGTGCCAGCAGGCCCTCCGGGACTAGCCGGGGGGAGCAGTACTTC NA TRBD2 TRBJ2-7 TRBV28
CASSQSPSKGPNQPQHF TGCGCCAGCAGTCAATCCCCTTCGAAGGGGCCCAATCAGCCCCAGCATTTT NA NA TRBJ1-5 TRBV23-1
CASSTPGLATDTQYF TGTGCCAGTAGTACACCGGGACTAGCGACAGATACGCAGTATTTT once TRBD2 TRBJ2-3 TRBV19
CAISLLAGAPTDTQYF TGTGCCATCAGCTTACTAGCGGGGGCCCCCACAGATACGCAGTATTTT NA TRBD2 TRBJ2-3 TRBV10-3
CAPLADRRLGGETQYF TGTGCCCCCCTAGCAGATAGGAGGCTAGGCGGCGAGACCCAGTACTTC NA NA TRBJ2-5 TRBV15
CASGLQRQGVDVGNTIYF TGTGCTAGTGGTCTCCAGCGACAGGGGGTGGATGTTGGAAACACCATATATTTT NA TRBD1 TRBJ1-3 TRBV12-5
CASSPPVAGAYGYTF TGTGCCAGCTCACCACCGGTGGCAGGTGCCTATGGCTACACCTTC NA NA TRBJ1-2 TRBV18
CASSSPTSGDTDTQYF TGTGCCAGCAGCTCGCCGACTAGCGGAGACACAGATACGCAGTATTTT NA TRBD2 TRBJ2-3 TRBV5-4
CASSLSGYEEQPQHF TGTGCCAGCAGCTTGTCAGGGTACGAAGAGCAGCCCCAGCATTTT NA NA TRBJ1-5 TRBV5-6